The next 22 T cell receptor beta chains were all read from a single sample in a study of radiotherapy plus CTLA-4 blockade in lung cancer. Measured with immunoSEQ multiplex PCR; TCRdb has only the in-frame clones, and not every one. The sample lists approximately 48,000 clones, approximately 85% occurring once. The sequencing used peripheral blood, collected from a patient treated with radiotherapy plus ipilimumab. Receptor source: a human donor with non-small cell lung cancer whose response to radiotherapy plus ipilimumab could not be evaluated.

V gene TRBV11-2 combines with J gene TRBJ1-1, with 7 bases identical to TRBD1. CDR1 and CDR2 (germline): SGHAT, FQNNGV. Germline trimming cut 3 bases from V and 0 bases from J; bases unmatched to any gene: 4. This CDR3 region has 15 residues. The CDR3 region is CASSLGTVMNTEAFF. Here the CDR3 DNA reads TGTGCCAGCAGCTTGGGGACAGTAATGAACACTGAAGCTTTCTTT. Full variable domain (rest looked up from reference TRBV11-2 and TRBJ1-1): EAGVAQSPRYKIIEKRQSVAFWCNPISGHATLYWYQQILGQGPKLLIQFQNNGVVDDSQLPKDRFSAERLKGVDSTLKIQPAKLEDSAVYLCASSLGTVMNTEAFFGQGTRLTVV.

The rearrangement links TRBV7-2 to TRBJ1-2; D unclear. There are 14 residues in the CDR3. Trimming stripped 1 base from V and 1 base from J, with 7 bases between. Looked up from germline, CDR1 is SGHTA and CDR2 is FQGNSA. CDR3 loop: CASSLGPNNYGYTF. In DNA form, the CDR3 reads TGTGCCAGCAGCTTAGGGCCGAATAACTATGGCTACACCTTC. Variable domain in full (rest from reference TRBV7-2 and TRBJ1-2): GAGVSQSPSNKVTEKGKDVELRCDPISGHTALYWYRQSLGQGLEFLIYFQGNSAPDKSGLPSDRFSAERTGGSVSTLTIQRTQQEDSAVYLCASSLGPNNYGYTFGSGTRLTVV.

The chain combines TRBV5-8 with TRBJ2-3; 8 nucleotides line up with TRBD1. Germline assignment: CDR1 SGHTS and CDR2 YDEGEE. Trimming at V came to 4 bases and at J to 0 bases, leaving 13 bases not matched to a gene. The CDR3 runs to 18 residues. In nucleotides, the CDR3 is TGTGCCAGCAGCCCCTATGGGACAGGACCTCCTAGCACAGATACGCAGTATTTT. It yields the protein CASSPYGTGPPSTDTQYF.

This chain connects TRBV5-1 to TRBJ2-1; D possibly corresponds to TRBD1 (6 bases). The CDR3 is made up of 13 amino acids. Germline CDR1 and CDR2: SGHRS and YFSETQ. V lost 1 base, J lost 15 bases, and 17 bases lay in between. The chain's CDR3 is CASSLPQQGTAFF. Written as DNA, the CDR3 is TGCGCCAGCAGCTTGCCGCAACAGGGAACGGCGTTCTTC.

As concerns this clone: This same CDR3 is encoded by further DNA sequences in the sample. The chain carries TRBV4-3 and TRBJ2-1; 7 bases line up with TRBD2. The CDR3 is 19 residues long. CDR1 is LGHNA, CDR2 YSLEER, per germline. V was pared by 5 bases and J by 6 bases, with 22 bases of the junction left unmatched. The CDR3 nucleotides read TGCGCCAGCAGCGCCGGGACTACCGGAGGGTACGCTAGACCCAATGAGCAGTTCTTC. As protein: CASSAGTTGGYARPNEQFF.

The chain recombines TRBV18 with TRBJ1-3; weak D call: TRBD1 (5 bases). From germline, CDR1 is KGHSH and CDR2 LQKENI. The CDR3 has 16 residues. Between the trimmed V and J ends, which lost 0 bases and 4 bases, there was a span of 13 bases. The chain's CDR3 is CASSPPNGRVGNTIYF. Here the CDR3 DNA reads TGTGCCAGCTCACCACCGAACGGCAGGGTAGGAAACACCATATATTTT.

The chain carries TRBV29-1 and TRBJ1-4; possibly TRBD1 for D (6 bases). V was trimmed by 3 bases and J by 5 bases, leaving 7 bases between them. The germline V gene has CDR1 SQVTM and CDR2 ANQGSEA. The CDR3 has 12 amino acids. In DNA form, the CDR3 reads TGCAGCGTTGACAGGGGAAATGAAAAACTGTTTTTT. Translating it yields CSVDRGNEKLFF. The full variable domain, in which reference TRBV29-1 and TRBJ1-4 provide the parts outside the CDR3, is SAVISQKPSRDICQRGTSLTIQCQVDSQVTMMFWYRQQPGQSLTLIATANQGSEATYESGFVIDKFPISRPNLTFSTLTVSNMSPEDSSIYLCSVDRGNEKLFFGSGTQLSVL.

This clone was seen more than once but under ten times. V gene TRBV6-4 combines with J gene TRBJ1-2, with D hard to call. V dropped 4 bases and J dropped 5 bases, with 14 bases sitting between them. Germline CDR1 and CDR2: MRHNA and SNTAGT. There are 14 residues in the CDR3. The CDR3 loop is CASSAGSPTYGYTF. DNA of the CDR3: TGTGCCAGCAGTGCCGGGTCCCCTACTTATGGCTACACCTTC.

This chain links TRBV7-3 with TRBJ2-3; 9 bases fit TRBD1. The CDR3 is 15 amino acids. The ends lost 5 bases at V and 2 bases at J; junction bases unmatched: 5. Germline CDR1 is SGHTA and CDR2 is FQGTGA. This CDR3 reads CASSLGQGYTDTQYF. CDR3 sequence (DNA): TGTGCCAGCAGCCTTGGACAGGGGTACACAGATACGCAGTATTTT. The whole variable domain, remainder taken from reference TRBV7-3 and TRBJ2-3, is GAGVSQTPSNKVTEKGKYVELRCDPISGHTALYWYRQSLGQGPEFLIYFQGTGAADDSGLPNDRFFAVRPEGSVSTLKIQRTERGDSAVYLCASSLGQGYTDTQYFGPGTRLTVL.

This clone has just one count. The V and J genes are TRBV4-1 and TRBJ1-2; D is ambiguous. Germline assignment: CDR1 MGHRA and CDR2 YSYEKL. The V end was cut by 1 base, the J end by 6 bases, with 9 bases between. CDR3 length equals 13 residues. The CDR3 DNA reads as TGCGCCAGCAGCCAAGGTTTCGTAGATGGCTACACCTTC. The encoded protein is CASSQGFVDGYTF.

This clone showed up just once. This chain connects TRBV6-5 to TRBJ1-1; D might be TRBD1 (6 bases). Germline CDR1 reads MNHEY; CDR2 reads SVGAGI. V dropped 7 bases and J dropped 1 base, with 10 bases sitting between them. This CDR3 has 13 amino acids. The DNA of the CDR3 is TGTGCCAGCACAGCAGGGGCGAACACTGAAGCTTTCTTT. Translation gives CASTAGANTEAFF.

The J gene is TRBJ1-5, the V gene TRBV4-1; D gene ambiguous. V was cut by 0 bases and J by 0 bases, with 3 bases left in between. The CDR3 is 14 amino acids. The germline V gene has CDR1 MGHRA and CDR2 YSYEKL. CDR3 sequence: CASSQDNSNQPQHF. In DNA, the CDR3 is TGCGCCAGCAGCCAAGACAATAGCAATCAGCCCCAGCATTTT.

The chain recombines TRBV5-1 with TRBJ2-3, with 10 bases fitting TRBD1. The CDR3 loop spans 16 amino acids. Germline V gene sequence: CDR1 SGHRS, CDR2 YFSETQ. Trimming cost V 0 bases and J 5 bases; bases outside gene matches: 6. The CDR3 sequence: CASSLGGTGDGDTQYF. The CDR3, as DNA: TGCGCCAGCAGCTTGGGTGGGACAGGGGACGGAGATACGCAGTATTTT. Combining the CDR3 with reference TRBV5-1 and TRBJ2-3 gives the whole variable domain KAGVTQTPRYLIKTRGQQVTLSCSPISGHRSVSWYQQTPGQGLQFLFEYFSETQRNKGNFPGRFSGRQFSNSRSEMNVSTLELGDSALYLCASSLGGTGDGDTQYFGPGTRLTVL.

The CDR3 DNA reads TGTGCCAGCAGTCCGGGAAACACTGAAGCTTTCTTT. It specifies CASSPGNTEAFF. The gene calls are TRBV6-5 and TRBJ1-1; D not certain. V was trimmed by 5 bases and J by 2 bases, leaving 6 bases between them. The CDR3 is 12 residues long. The V gene's germline CDR1 is MNHEY and CDR2 SVGAGI.

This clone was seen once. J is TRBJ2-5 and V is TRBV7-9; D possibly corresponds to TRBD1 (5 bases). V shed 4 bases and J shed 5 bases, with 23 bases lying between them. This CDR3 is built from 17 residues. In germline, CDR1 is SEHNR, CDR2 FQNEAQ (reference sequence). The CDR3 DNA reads TGTGCCAGCAGCTCGGTGGGGCAGGGCCCAGTTTGGGAGACCCAGTACTTC. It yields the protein CASSSVGQGPVWETQYF.

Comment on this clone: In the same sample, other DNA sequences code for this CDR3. This chain's CDR3 is CASSPGQGLTDTQYF. CDR3 in DNA: TGTGCCAGCTCACCCGGACAGGGTTTGACAGATACGCAGTATTTT. The chain recombines TRBV18 with TRBJ2-3; TRBD1 agrees at 8 bases. V dropped 3 bases and J dropped 3; count of bases not matched to a gene: 5. This CDR3 region has 15 residues. Germline CDR1 reads KGHSH; CDR2 reads LQKENI. The full variable domain, with the rest looked up from reference TRBV18 and TRBJ2-3, is NAGVMQNPRHLVRRRGQEARLRCSPMKGHSHVYWYRQLPEEGLKFMVYLQKENIIDESGMPKERFSAEFPKEGPSILRIQQVVRGDSAAYFCASSPGQGLTDTQYFGPGTRLTVL.

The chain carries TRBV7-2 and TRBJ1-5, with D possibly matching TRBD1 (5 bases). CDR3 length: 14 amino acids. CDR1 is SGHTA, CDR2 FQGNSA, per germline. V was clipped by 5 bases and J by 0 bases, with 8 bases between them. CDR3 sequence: CASSRDSSNQPQHF. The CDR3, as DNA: TGTGCCAGCAGCAGAGACAGTAGCAATCAGCCCCAGCATTTT.

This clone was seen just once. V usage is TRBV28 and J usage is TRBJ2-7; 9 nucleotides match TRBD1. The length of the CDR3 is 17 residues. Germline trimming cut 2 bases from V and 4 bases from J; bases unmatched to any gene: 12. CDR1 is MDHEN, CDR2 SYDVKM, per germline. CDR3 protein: CASSLIPPGTGPYEQYF. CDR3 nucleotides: TGTGCCAGCAGTTTAATTCCACCCGGGACAGGGCCATACGAGCAGTACTTC.

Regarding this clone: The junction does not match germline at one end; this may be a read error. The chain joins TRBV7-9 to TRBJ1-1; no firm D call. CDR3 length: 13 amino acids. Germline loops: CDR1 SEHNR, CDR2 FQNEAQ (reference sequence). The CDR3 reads CAGSELTNTEAFF. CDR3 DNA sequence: TGTGCCGGCAGCGAGCTTACGAACACTGAAGCTTTCTTT.

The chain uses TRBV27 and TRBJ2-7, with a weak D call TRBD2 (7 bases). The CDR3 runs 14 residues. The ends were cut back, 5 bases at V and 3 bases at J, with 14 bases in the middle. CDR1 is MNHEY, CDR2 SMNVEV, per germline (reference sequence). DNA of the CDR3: TGTGCCAGCAGTCTGAAGGGGGGGGTCTACGAGCAGTACTTC. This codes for CASSLKGGVYEQYF.

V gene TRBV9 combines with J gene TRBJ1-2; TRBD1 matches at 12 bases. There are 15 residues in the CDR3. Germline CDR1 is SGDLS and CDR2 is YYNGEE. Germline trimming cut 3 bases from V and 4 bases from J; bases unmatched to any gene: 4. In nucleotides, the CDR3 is TGTGCCAGCAGCGCGGGGACAGGGGGCGGCTATGGCTACACCTTC. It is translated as CASSAGTGGGYGYTF.

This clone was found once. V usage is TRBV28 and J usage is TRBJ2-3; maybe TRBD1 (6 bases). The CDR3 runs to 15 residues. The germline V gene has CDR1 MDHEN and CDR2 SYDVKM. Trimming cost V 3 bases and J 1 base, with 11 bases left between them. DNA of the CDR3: TGTGCCAGCAGTTTGAACAGGGCTGGCACAGATACGCAGTATTTT. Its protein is CASSLNRAGTDTQYF.